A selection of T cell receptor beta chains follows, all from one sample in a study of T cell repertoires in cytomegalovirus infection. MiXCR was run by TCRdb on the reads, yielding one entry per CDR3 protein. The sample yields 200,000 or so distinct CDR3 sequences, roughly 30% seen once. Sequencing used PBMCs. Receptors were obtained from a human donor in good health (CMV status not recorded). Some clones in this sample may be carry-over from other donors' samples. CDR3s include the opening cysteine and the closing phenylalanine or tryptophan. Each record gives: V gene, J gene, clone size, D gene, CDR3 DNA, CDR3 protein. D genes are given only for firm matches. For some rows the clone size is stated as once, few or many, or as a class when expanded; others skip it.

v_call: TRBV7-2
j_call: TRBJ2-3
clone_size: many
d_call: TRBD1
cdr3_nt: TGTGCCAGCAGCTGGCGGACAGGTGGAACTGATACGCAGTATTTT
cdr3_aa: CASSWRTGGTDTQYF

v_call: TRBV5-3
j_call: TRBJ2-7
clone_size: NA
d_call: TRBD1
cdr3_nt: TGTGCCAGCAGCTTGGGGCCGTCAGGGGGCTCCTACGAGCAGTACTTC
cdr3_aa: CASSLGPSGGSYEQYF

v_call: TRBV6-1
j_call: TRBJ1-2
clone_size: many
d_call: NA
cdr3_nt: TGTGCCAGCGGCGGGACTCGGGATTTCTATGGCTACACCTTC
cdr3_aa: CASGGTRDFYGYTF

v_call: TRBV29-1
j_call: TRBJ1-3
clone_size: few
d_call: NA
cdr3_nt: TGCAGCGCCCGCCTCCGGGACGGTGGAAACACCATATATTTT
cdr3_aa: CSARLRDGGNTIYF

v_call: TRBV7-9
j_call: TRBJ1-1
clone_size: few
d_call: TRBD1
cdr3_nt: TGTGCCAGCAGCTTTGGACAGGGGGCGCTGGGAGCTTTCTTT
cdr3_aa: CASSFGQGALGAFF

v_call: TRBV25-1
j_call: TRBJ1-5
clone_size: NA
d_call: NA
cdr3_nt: TGTGCCAGCAGTGCCACTAGCAATCAGCCCCAGCATTTT
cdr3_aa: CASSATSNQPQHF

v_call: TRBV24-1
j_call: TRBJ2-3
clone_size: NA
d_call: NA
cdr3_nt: TGTGCCACCAGTGATTTCTCAGGAGGGGAGGATACGCAGTATTTT
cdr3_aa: CATSDFSGGEDTQYF

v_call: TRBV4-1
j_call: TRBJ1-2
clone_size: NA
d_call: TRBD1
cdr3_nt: TGCGCCAGCAGCCAAGAAATGGGGGACAGGGATGGCTACACCTTC
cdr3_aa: CASSQEMGDRDGYTF

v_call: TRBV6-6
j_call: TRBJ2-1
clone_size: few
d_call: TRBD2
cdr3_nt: TGTGCCAGTAGCGGGACTAGCGGGGGTGATCAGTTCTTC
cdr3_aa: CASSGTSGGDQFF

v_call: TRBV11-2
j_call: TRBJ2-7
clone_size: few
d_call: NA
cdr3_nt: TGTGCCAGCAGCTTAAGTTTCGGGGACTCCTACGAGCAGTACTTC
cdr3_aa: CASSLSFGDSYEQYF

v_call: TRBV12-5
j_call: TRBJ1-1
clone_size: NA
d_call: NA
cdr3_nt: TGTGCTAGTGACCTTCAGGAGGGGACTGAAGCTTTCTTT
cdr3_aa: CASDLQEGTEAFF

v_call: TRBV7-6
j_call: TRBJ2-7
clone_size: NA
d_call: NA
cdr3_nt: TGTGCCAGCAGCAAGTTGGGGGACCGCTCCTACGAGCAGTACTTC
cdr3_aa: CASSKLGDRSYEQYF

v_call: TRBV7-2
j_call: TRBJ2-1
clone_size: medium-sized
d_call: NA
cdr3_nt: TGTGCCAGCAGCGAGGGACCCTCCAATGAGCAGTTCTTC
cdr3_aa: CASSEGPSNEQFF

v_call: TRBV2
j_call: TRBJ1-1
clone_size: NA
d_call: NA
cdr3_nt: TGTGCCAGCAACTTTGGCGGGTCGAACACTGAAGCTTTCTTT
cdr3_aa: CASNFGGSNTEAFF

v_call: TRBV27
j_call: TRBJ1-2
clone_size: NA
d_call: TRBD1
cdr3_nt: TGTGCCAGCAGTCGCGCCTGGGACAGTAACTATGGCTACACCTTC
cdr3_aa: CASSRAWDSNYGYTF